This T cell receptor (beta chain) was sequenced during a study of cytomegalovirus exposure and HLA in healthy donors. General observations from the study: Researchers counted roughly 150 TCR beta chains as cytomegalovirus-associated. A later analysis found first-cohort TCR clusters tended to co-occur in the approximately 110 validation repertoires. Three CMV-associated chains were confirmed in vitro to be specific for CMV antigens.

From the roughly 120-subject validation cohort, which was separate from the roughly 700-subject first cohort, the donors were drawn. This CDR3 contains 16 residues. Trimming removed 2 bases from V and 5 bases from J, with 21 bases in between. Per the germline V gene, CDR1 is GTSNPN and CDR2 is SVGIG (reference sequence). The method was immunoSEQ multiplex PCR; TCRdb's version includes in-frame clones alone and lacks a portion of them. The sample holds over 150,000 clones, 85% seen once. Remarks on this clone: Its antigen is not identified.

This receptor was taken from a man aged 18 to 30 in good health and CMV-seropositive. The rearrangement links TRBV30 to TRBJ1-2; tentatively, D is TRBD1 (6 bases). Sequenced: PBMCs. Here the CDR3 DNA reads TGTGCCTGGAGTTTTTTGGTAGACAGGCCCCTATATGGCTACACCTTC. Residues: CAWSFLVDRPLYGYTF.